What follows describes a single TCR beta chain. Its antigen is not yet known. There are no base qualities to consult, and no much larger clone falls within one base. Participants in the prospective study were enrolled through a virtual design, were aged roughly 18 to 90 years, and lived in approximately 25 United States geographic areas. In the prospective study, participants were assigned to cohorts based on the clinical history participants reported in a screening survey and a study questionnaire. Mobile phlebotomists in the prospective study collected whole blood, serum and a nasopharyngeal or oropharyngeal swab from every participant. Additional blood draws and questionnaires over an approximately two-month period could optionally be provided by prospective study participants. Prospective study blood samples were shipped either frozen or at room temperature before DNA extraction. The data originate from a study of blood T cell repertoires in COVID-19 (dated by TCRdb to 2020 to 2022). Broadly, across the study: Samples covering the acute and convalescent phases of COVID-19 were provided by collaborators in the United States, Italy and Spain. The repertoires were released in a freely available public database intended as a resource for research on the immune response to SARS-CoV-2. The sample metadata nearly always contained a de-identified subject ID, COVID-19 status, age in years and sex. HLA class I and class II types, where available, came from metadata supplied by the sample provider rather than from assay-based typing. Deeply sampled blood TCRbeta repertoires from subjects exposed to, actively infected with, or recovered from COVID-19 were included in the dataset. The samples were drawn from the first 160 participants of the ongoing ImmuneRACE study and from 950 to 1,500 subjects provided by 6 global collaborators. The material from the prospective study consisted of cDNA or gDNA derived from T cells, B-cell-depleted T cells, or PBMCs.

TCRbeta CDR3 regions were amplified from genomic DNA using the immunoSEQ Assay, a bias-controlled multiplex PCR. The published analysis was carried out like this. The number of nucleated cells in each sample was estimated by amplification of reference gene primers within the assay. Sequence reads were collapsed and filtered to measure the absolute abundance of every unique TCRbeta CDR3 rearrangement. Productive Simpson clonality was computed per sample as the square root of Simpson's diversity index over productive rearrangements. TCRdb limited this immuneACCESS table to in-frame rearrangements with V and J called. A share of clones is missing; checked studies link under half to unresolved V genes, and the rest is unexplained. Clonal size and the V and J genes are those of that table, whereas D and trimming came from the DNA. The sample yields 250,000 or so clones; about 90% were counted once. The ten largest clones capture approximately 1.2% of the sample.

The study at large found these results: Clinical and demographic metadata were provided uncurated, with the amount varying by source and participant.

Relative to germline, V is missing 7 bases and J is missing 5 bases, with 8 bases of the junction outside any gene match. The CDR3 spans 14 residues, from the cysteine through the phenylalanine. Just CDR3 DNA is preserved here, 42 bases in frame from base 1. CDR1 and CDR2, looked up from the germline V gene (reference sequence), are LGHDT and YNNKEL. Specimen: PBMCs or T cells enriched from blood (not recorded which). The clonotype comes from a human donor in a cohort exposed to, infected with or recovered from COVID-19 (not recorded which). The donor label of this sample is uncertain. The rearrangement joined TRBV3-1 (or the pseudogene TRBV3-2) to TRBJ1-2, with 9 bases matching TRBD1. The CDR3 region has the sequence CASTTGQGRYGYTF. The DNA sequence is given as TGTGCCAGCACCACAGGACAGGGGAGGTATGGCTACACCTTC.